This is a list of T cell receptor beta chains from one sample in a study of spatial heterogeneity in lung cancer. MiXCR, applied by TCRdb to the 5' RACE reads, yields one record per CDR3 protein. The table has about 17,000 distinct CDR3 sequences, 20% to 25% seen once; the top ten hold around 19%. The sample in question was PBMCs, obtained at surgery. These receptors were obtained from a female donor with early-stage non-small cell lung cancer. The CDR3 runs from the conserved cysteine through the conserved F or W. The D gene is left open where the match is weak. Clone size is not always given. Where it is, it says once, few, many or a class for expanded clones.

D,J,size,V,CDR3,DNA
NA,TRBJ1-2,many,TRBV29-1,CSVEDPNRELYGYTF,TGCAGCGTTGAAGATCCCAACAGGGAACTCTATGGCTACACCTTC
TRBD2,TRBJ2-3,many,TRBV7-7,CASSLGTLAGERADTQYF,TGTGCTAGCAGCTTGGGGACCCTAGCGGGAGAAAGGGCAGATACGCAGTATTTT
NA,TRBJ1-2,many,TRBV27,CASSLSSVGLPHYGYTF,TGTGCCAGCAGTTTATCGTCGGTGGGACTCCCCCACTATGGCTACACCTTC
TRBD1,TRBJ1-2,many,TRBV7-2,CASSQDRGYGYTF,TGTGCCAGCAGCCAGGACAGGGGCTATGGCTACACCTTC
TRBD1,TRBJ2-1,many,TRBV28,CASSSSDREHEQFF,TGTGCCAGCAGTTCCTCGGACAGGGAGCATGAGCAGTTCTTC
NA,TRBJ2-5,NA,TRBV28,CASSLREAQYF,TGTGCCAGCAGTTTACGAGAGGCCCAGTACTTC
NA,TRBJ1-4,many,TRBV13,CASSLRGLQNEKLFF,TGTGCCAGCAGCTTACGGGGTTTACAGAATGAAAAACTGTTTTTT
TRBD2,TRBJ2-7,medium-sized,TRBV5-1,CASSLVLAGTEQYF,TGCGCCAGCAGCTTGGTCCTAGCGGGGACCGAGCAGTACTTC
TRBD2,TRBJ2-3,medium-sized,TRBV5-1,CASSPAGITDTQYF,TGCGCCAGCAGCCCAGCGGGGATCACAGATACGCAGTATTTT
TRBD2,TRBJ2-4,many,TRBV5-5,CASRARGKTSGSNIQYF,TGTGCCAGCAGAGCACGAGGGAAAACTAGCGGGAGTAACATTCAGTACTTC
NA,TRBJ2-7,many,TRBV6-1,CASSEALQGDEQYF,TGTGCCAGCAGTGAAGCGCTTCAGGGCGACGAGCAGTACTTC
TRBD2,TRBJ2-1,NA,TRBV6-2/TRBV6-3,CATKPSGRYNEQFF,TGTGCCACCAAGCCTAGCGGGAGATACAATGAGCAGTTCTTC
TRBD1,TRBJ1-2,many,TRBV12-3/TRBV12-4,CASSWGQGEGYTF,TGTGCCAGCAGCTGGGGACAGGGGGAAGGCTACACCTTC
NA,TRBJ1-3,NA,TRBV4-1,CASSQPRGAGNTIYF,TGCGCCAGCAGCCAGCCAAGGGGGGCTGGAAACACCATATATTTT
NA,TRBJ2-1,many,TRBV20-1,CSAKDYPWQFF,TGCAGTGCTAAGGACTATCCGTGGCAGTTCTTC
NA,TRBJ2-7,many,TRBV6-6,CASRRGLAYEQYF,TGTGCCAGCAGACGCGGGTTAGCCTACGAGCAGTACTTC
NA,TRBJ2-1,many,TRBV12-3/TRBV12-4,CASSLAGYYYNEQFF,TGTGCCAGCAGTTTAGCGGGGTACTATTACAATGAGCAGTTCTTC
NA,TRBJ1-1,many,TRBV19,CASNAPGQNTEAFF,TGTGCCAGTAATGCTCCGGGCCAGAACACTGAAGCTTTCTTT
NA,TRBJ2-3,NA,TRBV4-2,CASSRQVDLSTDTQYF,TGTGCCAGCAGCCGCCAAGTAGACTTGAGCACAGATACGCAGTATTTT
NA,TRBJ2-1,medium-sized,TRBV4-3,CASSQGVAYNEQFF,TGCGCCAGCAGCCAAGGTGTAGCTTACAATGAGCAGTTCTTC
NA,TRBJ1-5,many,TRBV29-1,CSVALSSNQPQHF,TGCAGCGTTGCTCTTAGCAGCAATCAGCCCCAGCATTTT
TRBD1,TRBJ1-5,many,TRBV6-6,CASRKDRGWEPQHF,TGTGCCAGCAGGAAGGACAGGGGGTGGGAGCCCCAGCATTTT
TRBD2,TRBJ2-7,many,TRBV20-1,CSARDLRASGRYEQYF,TGCAGTGCTAGAGATCTTCGGGCTAGCGGGAGATACGAGCAGTACTTC
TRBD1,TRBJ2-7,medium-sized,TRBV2,CASCLRDRGPYEQYF,TGTGCCAGCTGTCTCCGGGACAGGGGGCCCTACGAGCAGTACTTC
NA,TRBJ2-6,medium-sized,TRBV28,CASGLTAGANVLTF,TGTGCCAGCGGTTTGACGGCTGGGGCCAACGTCCTGACTTTC
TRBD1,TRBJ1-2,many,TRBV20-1,CSANGQGRYGYTF,TGCAGTGCAAACGGACAGGGTCGCTATGGCTACACCTTC
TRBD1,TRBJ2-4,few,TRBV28,CASSSLLTDSGQPKNIQYF,TGTGCCAGCAGCAGTCTACTTACTGACTCGGGACAGCCCAAAAACATTCAGTACTTC
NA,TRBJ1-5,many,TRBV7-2,CASSQKQGNQPQHF,TGTGCCAGCAGCCAAAAACAGGGCAATCAGCCCCAGCATTTT
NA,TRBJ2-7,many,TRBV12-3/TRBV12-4,CASSLVDSRGPGSYEQYF,TGTGCCAGCAGTTTGGTCGACAGCCGAGGACCTGGCTCCTACGAGCAGTACTTC
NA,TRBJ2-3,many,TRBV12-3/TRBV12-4,CASSPQRAADTQYF,TGTGCCAGCAGTCCCCAGCGGGCGGCAGATACGCAGTATTTT
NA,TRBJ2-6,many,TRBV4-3,CASSPLHEANVLTF,TGCGCCAGCAGCCCGCTTCACGAGGCCAACGTCCTGACTTTC
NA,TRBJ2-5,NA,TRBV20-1,CSARDGPRETQYF,TGCAGTGCTAGAGATGGACCTCGGGAGACCCAGTACTTC
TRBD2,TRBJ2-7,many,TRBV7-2,CASSPGRGRAYYEQYF,TGTGCCAGCAGCCCGGGACGGGGGAGGGCCTACTACGAGCAGTACTTC
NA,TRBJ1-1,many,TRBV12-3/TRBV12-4,CASSLGSLGAFF,TGTGCCAGCAGTTTAGGGTCCTTGGGAGCTTTCTTT
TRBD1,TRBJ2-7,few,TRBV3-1,CASSRAPGQGAFEQYF,TGTGCCAGCAGCCGAGCTCCGGGACAGGGGGCCTTCGAGCAGTACTTC
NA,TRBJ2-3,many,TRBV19,CASSRWAAGNTDTQYF,TGTGCCAGTAGTCGGTGGGCGGCGGGCAACACAGATACGCAGTATTTT
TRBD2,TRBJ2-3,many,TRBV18,CASSPSGLAGGPRQGTQYF,TGTGCCAGCTCACCATCCGGACTAGCGGGAGGGCCTAGGCAAGGTACGCAGTATTTT
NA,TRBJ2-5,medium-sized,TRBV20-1,CSAKIAEETQYF,TGCAGTGCAAAAATAGCGGAAGAGACCCAGTACTTC
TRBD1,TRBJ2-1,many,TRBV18,CASSPPPGQGNNEQFF,TGTGCCAGCTCACCACCGCCGGGACAGGGAAACAATGAGCAGTTCTTC
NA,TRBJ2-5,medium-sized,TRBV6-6,CASGSQETQYF,TGTGCCAGCGGAAGTCAAGAGACCCAGTACTTC
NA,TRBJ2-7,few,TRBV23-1,CASSRYWGRQESGEQYF,TGCGCCAGCAGTCGTTATTGGGGCCGACAGGAGTCCGGCGAGCAGTACTTC
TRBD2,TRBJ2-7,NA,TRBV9,CASAPTSGRAYEQYF,TGTGCCAGCGCCCCGACGAGCGGGAGGGCCTACGAGCAGTACTTC
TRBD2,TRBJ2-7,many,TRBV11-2,CASSPVRREGPYEQYF,TGTGCCAGCAGCCCCGTGAGGCGGGAGGGGCCCTACGAGCAGTACTTC
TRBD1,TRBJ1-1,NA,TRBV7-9,CASSLGLGQTNTEAFF,TGTGCCAGCAGCTTAGGGTTGGGACAGACGAACACTGAAGCTTTCTTT
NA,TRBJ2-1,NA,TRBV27,CASSWGSMQFF,TGTGCCAGCAGTTGGGGGAGCATGCAGTTCTTC
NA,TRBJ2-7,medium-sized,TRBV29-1,CSVNRGGYEQYF,TGCAGCGTGAACAGGGGGGGGTACGAGCAGTACTTC
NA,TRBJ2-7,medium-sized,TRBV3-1,CASSPGGETSYEQYF,TGTGCCAGCAGCCCCGGGGGCGAGACTTCCTACGAGCAGTACTTC
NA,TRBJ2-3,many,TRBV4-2,CASSQESRPSTDTQYF,TGTGCCAGCAGCCAAGAGTCGCGGCCTAGCACAGATACGCAGTATTTT
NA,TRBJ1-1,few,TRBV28,CASSLTGIGTEAFF,TGTGCCAGCAGTTTAACAGGGATTGGGACTGAAGCTTTCTTT
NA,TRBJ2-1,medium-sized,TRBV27,CASSLWNGYNEQFF,TGTGCCAGCAGTTTATGGAACGGCTACAATGAGCAGTTCTTC
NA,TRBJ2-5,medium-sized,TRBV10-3,CAISESGSEETQYF,TGTGCCATCAGTGAGTCGGGCAGTGAAGAGACCCAGTACTTC
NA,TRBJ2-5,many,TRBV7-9,CASSQALQGDRGRAWETQYF,TGTGCCAGCAGCCAAGCCTTACAGGGCGACCGCGGGAGAGCCTGGGAGACCCAGTACTTC
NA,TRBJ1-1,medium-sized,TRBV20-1,CSASWAEAFF,TGCAGTGCTAGTTGGGCTGAAGCTTTCTTT
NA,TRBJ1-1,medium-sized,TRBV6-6,CASRGDTEAFF,TGTGCCAGCAGGGGGGACACTGAAGCTTTCTTT
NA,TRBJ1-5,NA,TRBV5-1,CASSLETGNQPQHF,TGCGCCAGCAGCTTGGAAACAGGGAATCAGCCCCAGCATTTT
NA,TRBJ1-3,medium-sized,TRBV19,CASKSFPGNTIYF,TGTGCCAGTAAGAGCTTCCCTGGAAACACCATATATTTT
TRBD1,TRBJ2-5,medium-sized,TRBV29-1,CSVMPGTGGHGPKIRAQYF,TGCAGCGTCATGCCCGGGACAGGGGGCCATGGACCCAAGATTAGAGCCCAGTACTTC
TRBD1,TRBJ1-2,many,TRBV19,CASSMIGTGNFGYTF,TGTGCCAGTAGTATGATCGGGACAGGGAACTTTGGCTACACCTTC